This is a list of T cell receptor beta chains from one sample in a study of T-cell reconstitution after alpha-beta-depleted transplantation in children. TCRdb redid the calling of the PCR reads with MiXCR, one entry per CDR3 protein. The profile shows about 610,000 distinct CDR3 sequences, roughly a tenth of them singletons. This sample comprised PBMCs from the stem cell graft donor, obtained from the stem cell graft. The origin of the receptors is a human donor who donated a stem cell graft to a child with acute myeloid leukemia. Both conserved end residues are part of each CDR3. A D gene is named only where the DNA matches it firmly. Clone size is stated in some rows and not others, as once, few, many or a class when expanded.

CDR3nt	CDR3aa	v_gene	abundance	j_gene	d_gene
TGTGCCAGCAGTTTTCAGGGGGCAGGCACTGAAGCTTTCTTT	CASSFQGAGTEAFF	TRBV27	-	TRBJ1-1	TRBD1
TGCAGTGCTAGACACCGAAACGAGGGCTACACCTTC	CSARHRNEGYTF	TRBV20-1	few	TRBJ1-2	-
TGCAGTGCAAGGACTAGCGGGAGGACGAATGAGCAGTTCTTC	CSARTSGRTNEQFF	TRBV20-1	-	TRBJ2-1	TRBD2
TGTGCCAGCAGGTTCGGGGGGACACTAGACGAGCAGTACTTC	CASRFGGTLDEQYF	TRBV6-2/TRBV6-3	few	TRBJ2-7	-
TGTGCCAGCAATCACGGGGTAGGAACCGGGGAGCTGTTTTTT	CASNHGVGTGELFF	TRBV2	few	TRBJ2-2	-
TGCGCCAGCAGCTTGGAGCTTGGGACAGGGGCTGCATATGGCTACACCTTC	CASSLELGTGAAYGYTF	TRBV5-1	few	TRBJ1-2	TRBD1
TGCAGTGCTAGAGCCCCCCTTCCCGGCAGTTATACCTACGAGCAGTACTTC	CSARAPLPGSYTYEQYF	TRBV20-1	-	TRBJ2-7	-
TGTGCCAGCAGCTCATGGGGACTAGCGGGAGGCCGGGGCTACAATGAGCAGTTCTTC	CASSSWGLAGGRGYNEQFF	TRBV7-9	-	TRBJ2-1	TRBD2
TGTGCCAGCAGTTTTAATGGCGGGAGGGCCCTGAATGAGCAGTTCTTC	CASSFNGGRALNEQFF	TRBV12-3/TRBV12-4	many	TRBJ2-1	TRBD2
TGCAGTGCTAGAAGGCGGGCCTCAGATACGCAGTATTTT	CSARRRASDTQYF	TRBV20-1	-	TRBJ2-3	-
TGTGCCAGCAGTTTAGTTCTTCCATACAATGAGCAGTTCTTC	CASSLVLPYNEQFF	TRBV27	many	TRBJ2-1	-
TGTGCCAGCAGCAGGGGCGGGATTACAGATACGCAGTATTTT	CASSRGGITDTQYF	TRBV7-2	many	TRBJ2-3	-
TGCGCCAGCAGCTCCTCGACAATCACCGGGGAGCTGTTTTTT	CASSSSTITGELFF	TRBV4-3	few	TRBJ2-2	-
TGCGCCAGCAGCCCGGGACTAGCGGGGGCTCTAGAGCAGTTCTTC	CASSPGLAGALEQFF	TRBV5-1	few	TRBJ2-1	TRBD2
TGCAGTGCTAGCCGAAGACAGGGCACCGGGGAGCTGTTTTTT	CSASRRQGTGELFF	TRBV20-1	few	TRBJ2-2	TRBD1
TGTGCCAGCAGGTTAACAGGAAACTATGGCTACACCTTC	CASRLTGNYGYTF	TRBV28	many	TRBJ1-2	-
TGTGCCAGCAGCTTGGCACAGGGGGCCGGGGAGCTGTTTTTT	CASSLAQGAGELFF	TRBV5-5	-	TRBJ2-2	TRBD1
TGTGCCGCTGGACCGGGACTAGCGGGACCCACCGGAGGGAATGAGCAGTTCTTC	CAAGPGLAGPTGGNEQFF	TRBV10-3	many	TRBJ2-1	TRBD2
TGCAGTGCTCGCGGACAGGGTCCCCCAGGGTGGAATGGCTACACCTTC	CSARGQGPPGWNGYTF	TRBV20-1	-	TRBJ1-2	TRBD1
TGTGCCAGCAGGCCTAGCGGGAGGGAGTACGAGCAGTACTTC	CASRPSGREYEQYF	TRBV28	many	TRBJ2-7	TRBD2
TGCAGCGTTGACCGGGAGCTAGCGGGAGATACGCAGTATTTT	CSVDRELAGDTQYF	TRBV29-1	many	TRBJ2-3	TRBD2
TGTGCCAGCAGCTTAGCGGGTTTGGCTTCCGTAAAATTCTTC	CASSLAGLASVKFF	TRBV7-9	few	TRBJ2-1	-
TGTGCCACGCGCCTAGGGGCAGGGGTAGGCCAAGAGACCCAGTACTTC	CATRLGAGVGQETQYF	TRBV6-1	-	TRBJ2-5	-
TGTGCCAGCAGTGATTTGGAGGGAGGGCCGGATGAGCAGTTCTTC	CASSDLEGGPDEQFF	TRBV25-1	-	TRBJ2-1	TRBD2
TGCAGTGCTAGAGCGTACCGCGGCGATAGCAATCAGCCCCAGCATTTT	CSARAYRGDSNQPQHF	TRBV20-1	-	TRBJ1-5	-
TGCAGCGTCGGGACTAGCGGGATCGAGCAGTACTTC	CSVGTSGIEQYF	TRBV29-1	few	TRBJ2-7	TRBD2
TGTGCCAGCAGTTTATCCCGGGATACGCAGTATTTT	CASSLSRDTQYF	TRBV12-3/TRBV12-4	many	TRBJ2-3	-
TGTGCCAGCAGTTTCAGGGGCGCCGGACTAGTTAACCGAGGAGCGTACTTC	CASSFRGAGLVNRGAYF	TRBV2	few	TRBJ2-7	-
TGTGCCAGCCTTTCGGGGGGCTACGAGCAGTACTTC	CASLSGGYEQYF	TRBV28	many	TRBJ2-7	TRBD2